These 31 T cell receptor beta chains were all obtained from the same sample, sequenced in a study of spatial heterogeneity in lung cancer. TCRdb redid the calling of the 5' RACE reads with MiXCR, one entry per CDR3 protein. The table has fewer than 60,000 distinct CDR3 sequences, around 6.7% seen once; the top ten hold 35% to 45%. Time point reported: blood at routine non-recurrence follow-up after resection. No cell sorting; template was whole RNA from tumor, lung tissue or PBMC. Sequenced material: PBMCs, taken at follow-up. The receptors derive from a female donor with early-stage non-small cell lung cancer.

This clonotype was counted at least ten times. CDR3 nucleotides: TGCGCCAGCAGCTTGTTTTCTCTCCAAGAGACCCAGTACTTC. Its protein is CASSLFSLQETQYF. J is TRBJ2-5 and V is TRBV5-1; no clear D gene. Germline CDR1 and CDR2: SGHRS and YFSETQ. V was shortened by 1 base and J by 1 base, with 8 bases between the two germline ends. The CDR3 spans 14 residues.

A few counts support this clonotype. The gene calls are TRBV28 and TRBJ2-3; 8 bases match TRBD1. Trimming at V came to 7 bases and at J to 2 bases, leaving 2 bases not matched to a gene. CDR1 MDHEN and CDR2 SYDVKM come from the germline V gene. The CDR3 loop spans 13 amino acids. CDR3 nucleotides: TGTGCCAGCATGGACAGGGACACAGATACGCAGTATTTT. It yields the protein CASMDRDTDTQYF.

The chain has TRBV3-1 and TRBJ2-3, with D possibly matching TRBD2 (7 bases). The V gene lost 4 bases and the J gene lost 2 bases, with 13 bases spanning the gap. CDR1 is LGHDT and CDR2 is YNNKEL in the germline V gene (reference sequence). This CDR3 spans 15 amino acids. The CDR3 DNA is TGTGCCAGCAGCCTGGGGGGGGGCATCACAGATACGCAGTATTTT. Translation gives CASSLGGGITDTQYF.

This sequence joins TRBV5-1 and TRBJ1-4, with 11 positions matching TRBD1. The CDR3 covers 14 residues. The ends lost 4 bases at V and 8 bases at J; junction bases unmatched: 4. The germline gives CDR1 SGHRS, CDR2 YFSETQ. The CDR3 region is CASSQGQGGEKLFF. The CDR3 DNA sequence: TGCGCCAGCAGCCAGGGACAGGGGGGCGAAAAACTGTTTTTT.

The rearrangement links TRBV12-3 or TRBV12-4 to TRBJ2-2, with 9 bases that match TRBD1. The CDR3 loop spans 15 amino acids. Trimming took 4 bases from V and 5 from J; bases not matched to a gene: 5. The CDR3 coding sequence is TGTGCCAGCAGTTCGGGACAGGGTACAACCGGGGAGCTGTTTTTT. Protein: CASSSGQGTTGELFF.

This clonotype was seen a few times. The CDR3 region is CASSARELGEAQYF. The CDR3 coding sequence is TGTGCCAGCAGCGCCCGGGAACTCGGCGAGGCCCAGTACTTC. This chain uses TRBV3-1 with TRBJ2-5, with D perhaps matching TRBD2 (5 bases). The ends were cut back, 5 bases at V and 9 bases at J, with 19 bases in the middle. The V gene's germline CDR1 is LGHDT and CDR2 YNNKEL (reference sequence). The CDR3 covers 14 residues.

The genes are TRBV25-1 and TRBJ2-7; no definite D call. The V end was cut by 4 bases, the J end by 7 bases, with 8 bases between. Germline V gene data show CDR1 as MGHDK and CDR2 as SYGVNS. The CDR3 is made up of 11 amino acids. CDR3 nucleotide sequence: TGTGCCAGCAGTGCTTATTATGAGCAGTACTTC. Translating it yields CASSAYYEQYF.

The table lists this clonotype with many counts. The V gene is TRBV7-2, the J gene TRBJ2-1, with 8 nucleotides matching TRBD2. The CDR3 is made up of 16 amino acids. In germline, CDR1 is SGHTA, CDR2 FQGNSA. The V gene end was trimmed by 5 bases and the J gene end by 9 bases; junction bases not matched to a gene: 15. CDR3 nucleotides: TGTGCCAGCAGCCTCCCGCGGAGCGGGGGCCAAGGTGAGCAGTTCTTC. Protein sequence: CASSLPRSGGQGEQFF.

This clonotype has ten or more counts. The chain is built from TRBV28 and TRBJ2-5; D may be TRBD1 (5 bases). Trimming removed 3 bases from V and 5 bases from J, with 10 bases in between. Germline V gene lookup returns CDR1 MDHEN and CDR2 SYDVKM. This CDR3 region has 13 residues. The CDR3, as DNA: TGTGCCAGCAGTTTTCCAGGGCGCGAGACCCAGTACTTC. This translates into CASSFPGRETQYF.

Ten or more counts support this clonotype. The genes are TRBV5-1 and TRBJ1-1; 7 bases fit TRBD1. This CDR3 is built from 17 residues. Germline CDR1 reads SGHRS; CDR2 reads YFSETQ. Trimming at V came to 2 bases and at J to 0 bases, leaving 10 bases not matched to a gene. CDR3 nucleotides: TGCGCCAGCAGCTTCAACAGGGGCTCAGGTGTGAACACTGAAGCTTTCTTT. Its translation: CASSFNRGSGVNTEAFF.

The chain combines TRBV4-2 with TRBJ2-3; D is undetermined. Deletions cut 1 base from V and 4 bases from J, with 9 bases between. CDR3 length: 14 residues. Germline V lookup: CDR1 LGHNA, CDR2 YNFKEQ. The CDR3 DNA is TGTGCCAGCAGCCAAGGCCCTGGGGCAGATACGCAGTATTTT. Amino acids: CASSQGPGADTQYF.

In this sample, this clonotype turned up many times. The rearrangement joins TRBV7-9 to TRBJ2-5, with no clear D. The CDR3 runs 15 residues. V lost 3 bases to trimming and J lost 2 bases, with 13 bases between them. CDR1 and CDR2 (germline): SEHNR, FQNEAQ (reference sequence). CDR3 nucleotides: TGTGCCAGCAGCTTGTTGACGGCACCGCAAGAGACCCAGTACTTC. Translating gives CASSLLTAPQETQYF.

To note about this clonotype: Possible read error: a much larger clone is one base away. This chain uses TRBV5-1 with TRBJ2-1, with 9 nucleotides matching TRBD1. V lost 7 bases and J lost 7; bases outside the gene matches: 15. The CDR3 runs to 16 residues. CDR1 and CDR2 from the germline V gene are SGHRS and YFSETQ. CDR3 sequence: CASRSATGGGLNEQFF. The CDR3, as DNA: TGCGCCAGCCGCTCGGCCACAGGGGGCGGTTTGAATGAGCAGTTCTTC.

This clonotype was seen many times. This sequence joins TRBV7-3 and TRBJ2-3, with D tentatively TRBD1 (5 bases). V was pared by 4 bases and J by 5 bases, with 10 bases between. Germline CDR1 and CDR2: SGHTA and FQGTGA. The CDR3 covers 13 residues. The CDR3 region has the DNA TGTGCCAGCAGCTCCCAGGGTGGAGATACGCAGTATTTT. This translates into CASSSQGGDTQYF.

Ten or more counts support this clonotype. In DNA form, the CDR3 reads TGTGCCAGCAGTTACAGGGGGCTGAACTCACCCCTCCACTTT. It encodes CASSYRGLNSPLHF. The chain is built from TRBV2 and TRBJ1-6, with 9 nucleotides matching TRBD1. CDR3 size: 14 residues. V lost 5 bases to trimming and J lost 10 bases; unmatched junction nucleotides: 6. Per germline, CDR1 SNHLY and CDR2 FYNNEI.

This clonotype was seen only a few times. The chain recombines TRBV30 with TRBJ2-5; 7 nucleotides agree with TRBD2. Germline lookup yields CDR1 GTSNPN and CDR2 SVGIG (reference sequence). J was trimmed by 5 bases and V by 2 bases; bases with no gene match: 2. The length of the CDR3 is 12 residues. CDR3 loop: CAWSTSVETQYF. CDR3 nucleotide sequence: TGTGCCTGGAGTACTAGCGTTGAGACCCAGTACTTC.

There are many counts of this clonotype. The chain is built from TRBV11-2 and TRBJ2-1; 11 bases are shared with TRBD2. The ends lost 8 bases at V and 7 bases at J; junction bases unmatched: 4. The CDR3 totals 13 residues. CDR1 is SGHAT, CDR2 FQNNGV, per germline. Here the CDR3 DNA reads TGTGCCAGCTGTGGACTAGCGGGTAATGAGCAGTTCTTC. This sequence encodes CASCGLAGNEQFF.

In its sample, this clonotype was seen many times. The chain couples TRBV4-1 to TRBJ2-6; TRBD2 might be the D (5 bases). V gave up 0 bases and J gave up 1 base, with 10 bases separating them. CDR3 size: 17 residues. Germline V gene lookup returns CDR1 MGHRA and CDR2 YSYEKL. The CDR3 DNA reads TGCGCCAGCAGCCAAGATCGGAGGACGTCTGGGGCCAACGTCCTGACTTTC. Residues: CASSQDRRTSGANVLTF.

This chain connects TRBV20-1 to TRBJ2-3; D remains ambiguous. Trimming cost V 0 bases and J 3 bases, with 7 bases left between them. The CDR3 totals 13 residues. Germline CDR1 is DFQATT and CDR2 is SNEGSKA (reference sequence). The CDR3 protein is CSARDQRTDTQYF. CDR3 coding DNA: TGCAGTGCTAGAGATCAACGGACAGATACGCAGTATTTT.

This clonotype was recorded at least ten times. The V and J genes are TRBV4-2 and TRBJ1-5, with a possible D match to TRBD1 (6 bases). Looked up from germline, CDR1 is LGHNA and CDR2 is YNFKEQ. The CDR3 extends over 15 amino acids. The V end was cut by 4 bases, the J end by 5 bases, with 15 bases between. The CDR3 region has the DNA TGTGCCAGCAGCCGCGAAGGGGGAGAGGATCAGCCCCAGCATTTT. Its protein product is CASSREGGEDQPQHF.

The rearrangement links TRBV11-3 to TRBJ2-1, with D perhaps matching TRBD2 (6 bases). This CDR3 has 15 residues. CDR1 is SGHNT and CDR2 is YENEEA in the germline V gene. V lost 4 bases, J lost 1 base, and 11 bases lay in between. Here the CDR3 DNA reads TGTGCCAGCAGCTCCGCCGGGACTTCCTACAATGAGCAGTTCTTC. Residues: CASSSAGTSYNEQFF.

This clonotype was counted at least ten times. V usage is TRBV5-1 and J usage is TRBJ2-1, with 9 nucleotides matching TRBD2. Germline V gene data show CDR1 as SGHRS and CDR2 as YFSETQ. This CDR3 is built from 15 residues. The trim removed 0 bases at V and 6 bases at J, leaving 4 bases unmatched. CDR3 region: CASSLVAGGPNEQFF. The CDR3 nucleotides are TGCGCCAGCAGCTTGGTGGCGGGGGGGCCCAATGAGCAGTTCTTC.

The sample holds many counts of this clonotype. This rearrangement joins TRBV11-2 to TRBJ1-2; D call uncertain. The germline V gene has CDR1 SGHAT and CDR2 FQNNGV. Trimming removed 7 bases at V and 5 bases at J, with 11 bases between. The CDR3 totals 12 residues. The CDR3 nucleotides read TGTGCCAGCACTTCTCCGGCATATGGCTACACCTTC. It specifies CASTSPAYGYTF. The full variable domain, completed using reference TRBV11-2 and TRBJ1-2, is EAGVAQSPRYKIIEKRQSVAFWCNPISGHATLYWYQQILGQGPKLLIQFQNNGVVDDSQLPKDRFSAERLKGVDSTLKIQPAKLEDSAVYLCASTSPAYGYTFGSGTRLTVV.

The chain has TRBV6-4 and TRBJ2-5; tentatively, D is TRBD1 (5 bases). Per the germline V gene, CDR1 is MRHNA and CDR2 is SNTAGT. The V gene lost 6 bases and the J gene lost 4 bases, with 12 bases spanning the gap. CDR3 length: 13 residues. CDR3 loop: CASSADKGETQYF. The CDR3 nucleotides read TGTGCCAGCAGCGCGGACAAGGGAGAGACCCAGTACTTC.

Ten or more counts support this clonotype. The chain employs TRBV5-1 and TRBJ2-5; TRBD1 agrees at 11 bases. V shed 1 base, J shed 4 bases, and the junction held 6 bases outside the gene matches. The CDR3 extends over 16 amino acids. The germline CDR1 and CDR2 sequences are SGHRS and YFSETQ. The CDR3 nucleotides read TGCGCCAGCAGCTTGCCCGGGACAGGGGGAGGAGAGACCCAGTACTTC. Translation: CASSLPGTGGGETQYF.

There are many counts of this clonotype. V and J are TRBV20-1 and TRBJ1-6; D may be TRBD1 (6 bases). V lost 2 bases to trimming and J lost 3 bases, with 20 bases between them. The V gene's germline CDR1 is DFQATT and CDR2 SNEGSKA (reference sequence). The length of the CDR3 is 18 residues. This CDR3 reads CSARPYSGQSFYNSPLHF. In nucleotides, the CDR3 is TGCAGTGCTAGACCTTACTCAGGACAGTCTTTCTATAATTCACCCCTCCACTTT.

This clonotype occurred many times. V is TRBV29-1 and J is TRBJ2-2; D ambiguous. The CDR3 is made up of 12 amino acids. Trimming took off 5 bases at V and 0 bases at J, with 4 bases between the two ends. CDR1 and CDR2 from the germline V gene are SQVTM and ANQGSEA. CDR3 nucleotide sequence: TGCAGCGTTTCCTCGAACACCGGGGAGCTGTTTTTT. It specifies CSVSSNTGELFF.

This clonotype was found many times. The genes are TRBV7-2 and TRBJ1-1; D ambiguous. Germline V gives CDR1 SGHTA, CDR2 FQGNSA. CDR3 length: 16 residues. V lost 3 bases, J lost 1 base, and 15 bases lay in between. CDR3 coding DNA: TGTGCCAGCAGCTTCGGAAGGATCAGGACGAACACTGAAGCTTTCTTT. Translated, it gives CASSFGRIRTNTEAFF. Variable domain in full (rest from reference TRBV7-2 and TRBJ1-1): GAGVSQSPSNKVTEKGKDVELRCDPISGHTALYWYRQSLGQGLEFLIYFQGNSAPDKSGLPSDRFSAERTGGSVSTLTIQRTQQEDSAVYLCASSFGRIRTNTEAFFGQGTRLTVV.

There are a few counts of this clonotype. The J gene is TRBJ1-4, the V gene TRBV3-1, with 7 positions matching TRBD1. This CDR3 spans 16 amino acids. The V segment lost 4 bases and the J segment 5 bases; nucleotides outside the gene matches: 10. Germline CDR1 LGHDT, CDR2 YNNKEL (reference sequence). CDR3 sequence: CASSPYPAGGNEKLFF. Written as DNA, the CDR3 is TGTGCCAGCAGCCCCTACCCGGCAGGGGGAAATGAAAAACTGTTTTTT.

Many counts were recorded for this clonotype. The DNA for the CDR3 is TGTGCCAGCAGCCCCCGTGGAGGGGGTAACACCGGGGAGCTGTTTTTT. It is translated as CASSPRGGGNTGELFF. The gene calls are TRBV7-9 and TRBJ2-2, with D perhaps given as TRBD1 or TRBD2 (6 bases each). V lost 5 bases and J lost 2, with 15 bases in between. Germline lookup yields CDR1 SEHNR and CDR2 FQNEAQ (reference sequence). The CDR3 length is 16 residues.

This clonotype came up many times. The chain couples TRBV6-6 to TRBJ1-4; the D is unclear. The CDR3 is made up of 15 amino acids. The germline CDR1 and CDR2 sequences are MNHNY and SVGAGI (reference sequence). V gave up 8 bases and J gave up 2 bases, with 15 bases separating them. CDR3 nucleotide sequence: TGTGCCAGCTCGGACTTAAAGCACACTAATGAAAAACTGTTTTTT. It codes for CASSDLKHTNEKLFF.